The entry below describes one TCR beta chain. Its target is unknown. These data belong to a study of beta chain features in type 1 diabetes. Whole-study results and caveats: Type 1 diabetes patients had moderately but significantly shorter TCRB CDR3s in all four CD4+ subsets.

CD45RO/CCR7/CD25/CD127/CD95/CD27 separated CD4+ naive, central memory, regulatory and stem cell-like memory cells by sorting. Expressed TCRB transcripts got sequenced, as all isolated RNA was reverse transcribed. This table comes from immunoSEQ multiplex PCR, and its TCRdb copy is limited to in-frame clones, with some not included. The repertoire holds 300,000 to 350,000 clones, with roughly 8.8% as singletons. V lost 5 bases and J 4 bases, leaving 11 bases between the germline ends. CDR3 length: 13 residues. CDR1 MNHEY and CDR2 SVGAGI come from the germline V gene. The TCR sequence derives from a man aged 25-45 years with type 1 diabetes. Sequencing was done on a sample of central memory CD4+ T cells from blood. V usage is TRBV6-5 and J usage is TRBJ1-2, with D uncertain. For the CDR3, the DNA is TGTGCCAGCAGTAGCGAAGTCTCCTATGGCTACACCTTC. Its translation: CASSSEVSYGYTF.